These 2 T cell receptor beta chains were all obtained from the same sample, sequenced in a study of blood T cell repertoires in COVID-19. Assay: immunoSEQ multiplex PCR; the TCRdb copy retains only in-frame clones and omits some. This table holds approximately 40,000 clones, over 70% found once. Sequenced sample: peripheral blood. These receptors all come from an older woman with acute or convalescent COVID-19.

V and J are TRBV6-2 or TRBV6-3 and TRBJ1-5, with TRBD1 matching 10 bases. J was trimmed by 9 bases and V by 2 bases; bases with no gene match: 4. The germline V gene has CDR1 MNHEY and CDR2 SVGEGT. The CDR3 loop spans 14 amino acids. The CDR3 region has the DNA TGTGCCAGCAGTTACGGGACAGGGGATCGGCCCCAGCATTTT. This sequence encodes CASSYGTGDRPQHF.

This clone was found once. The J gene is TRBJ1-1, the V gene TRBV7-9; D unclear. The CDR3 is 15 amino acids. CDR1 and CDR2 from the germline V gene are SEHNR and FQNEAQ (reference sequence). Trimming took 4 bases from V and 0 from J, leaving 12 bases between them. CDR3 residues: CASSYPWEMNTEAFF. CDR3 nucleotides: TGTGCCAGCAGCTATCCTTGGGAGATGAACACTGAAGCTTTCTTT.